A single sample is the source of the 32 T cell receptor beta chains below, sequenced in a study of blood T cell repertoires in COVID-19. The method was immunoSEQ multiplex PCR; TCRdb's version includes in-frame clones alone and lacks a portion of them. The data show about 210,000 clones, with around nine tenths seen just once and about 5% held by the top ten. Sequencing used peripheral blood. These receptors came from a woman in her thirties or forties with acute or convalescent COVID-19.

The chain recombines TRBV19 with TRBJ1-2, with TRBD1 matching 9 bases. Germline values: CDR1 LNHDA, CDR2 SQIVND (reference sequence). The CDR3 spans 13 residues. Trimming cost V 5 bases and J 7 bases; bases outside gene matches: 5. Here the CDR3 reads CASSPNRGLGYTF. The CDR3 DNA follows: TGTGCCAGTAGTCCAAACAGGGGGCTTGGCTACACCTTC.

This clone was recorded a few times. This chain links TRBV7-8 with TRBJ1-5, with 9 bases identical to TRBD1. Germline CDR1 and CDR2: SGHVS and FQNEAQ. The CDR3 runs 16 residues. The junction had 4 bases not matched to a gene; V was cut back by 0 bases and J by 4 bases. The chain's CDR3 is CASSLAQTGGNQPQHF. The CDR3 coding sequence is TGTGCCAGCAGCTTAGCCCAGACAGGGGGAAATCAGCCCCAGCATTTT.

The chain carries TRBV30 and TRBJ2-1; 10 bases align to TRBD2. Germline lookup yields CDR1 GTSNPN and CDR2 SVGIG (reference sequence). CDR3 length: 15 amino acids. Unmatched junction bases numbered 5, after V lost 2 bases and J lost 4 bases. The CDR3 DNA sequence: TGTGCCTGGAGTTTAGCGGGGGGATCATACAATGAGCAGTTCTTC. Translating gives CAWSLAGGSYNEQFF.

The J gene is TRBJ1-2, the V gene TRBV7-2, with 8 bases fitting TRBD1. The CDR3 is 15 residues long. The junction had 7 bases not matched to a gene; V was cut back by 0 bases and J by 7 bases. CDR1 SGHTA and CDR2 FQGNSA come from the germline V gene. As DNA, the CDR3 is TGTGCCAGCAGCTTAGCAACAGGGGGATATGCTGGCTACACCTTC. The encoded protein is CASSLATGGYAGYTF.

The gene calls are TRBV7-3 and TRBJ1-1; 7 bases match TRBD1. Germline values: CDR1 SGHTA, CDR2 FQGTGA. The CDR3 sequence is 13 residues long. The J segment lost 4 bases and the V segment lost 3 bases, leaving 2 bases of the junction unmatched. In DNA form, the CDR3 reads TGTGCCAGCAGCTTGACAGGGCTCACTGAAGCTTTCTTT. Its protein product is CASSLTGLTEAFF.

The V and J genes are TRBV9 and TRBJ1-1, with 8 bases matching TRBD1. Looked up from germline, CDR1 is SGDLS and CDR2 is YYNGEE. The CDR3 is made up of 15 amino acids. J lost 6 bases, V lost 3 bases, and 10 bases had no gene match. Written as DNA, the CDR3 is TGTGCCAGCAGCGCCTCCCTCGGACAGGGCCCTGAAGCTTTCTTT. Protein product: CASSASLGQGPEAFF. The whole variable domain, filled in from reference TRBV9 and TRBJ1-1, reads DSGVTQTPKHLITATGQRVTLRCSPRSGDLSVYWYQQSLDQGLQFLIQYYNGEERAKGNILERFSAQQFPDLHSELNLSSLELGDSALYFCASSASLGQGPEAFFGQGTRLTVV.

This clone occurred once. The rearrangement links TRBV4-1 to TRBJ2-1, with TRBD2 matching 11 bases. V gave up 3 bases and J gave up 6 bases; unmatched junction bases: 10. From germline, CDR1 is MGHRA and CDR2 YSYEKL. This CDR3 is built from 17 residues. The CDR3 region has the DNA TGCGCCAGCAGCCATATCCCCGGGACTAGCGGCTCCAATGAGCAGTTCTTC. Protein sequence: CASSHIPGTSGSNEQFF.

The V and J genes are TRBV9 and TRBJ1-1; no clear D gene. Trimming left V 1 base short and J 4 bases short, with 11 bases between. CDR3 length: 14 amino acids. Germline lookup yields CDR1 SGDLS and CDR2 YYNGEE. The CDR3 bases are TGTGCCAGCAGCGTAATTTCAGGTGGCACTGAAGCTTTCTTT. Protein sequence: CASSVISGGTEAFF. Full variable domain (missing parts from reference TRBV9 and TRBJ1-1): DSGVTQTPKHLITATGQRVTLRCSPRSGDLSVYWYQQSLDQGLQFLIQYYNGEERAKGNILERFSAQQFPDLHSELNLSSLELGDSALYFCASSVISGGTEAFFGQGTRLTVV.

This chain joins TRBV28 and TRBJ1-5, with 7 bases fitting TRBD1. Looked up from germline, CDR1 is MDHEN and CDR2 is SYDVKM. The length of the CDR3 is 15 residues. V lost 4 bases to trimming and J lost 7 bases; unmatched junction nucleotides: 10. The CDR3 DNA reads as TGTGCCAGCAGTTCCTACCGACAGGGACAACAGCCCCAGCATTTT. The encoded protein is CASSSYRQGQQPQHF.

This chain links TRBV2 with TRBJ1-1; D gene ambiguous. The CDR3 consists of 14 residues. Germline assignment: CDR1 SNHLY and CDR2 FYNNEI. V was trimmed by 3 bases and J by 0 bases, leaving 8 bases between them. The CDR3 coding sequence is TGTGCCAGCAGTGAGAGGATAATGAACACTGAAGCTTTCTTT. It codes for CASSERIMNTEAFF.

The rearrangement links TRBV5-5 to TRBJ1-6; D gene ambiguous. Germline CDR1 SGHKS, CDR2 YYEKEE (reference sequence). This CDR3 has 13 amino acids. Trimming removed 1 base from V and 13 bases from J, with 12 bases in between. CDR3 DNA: TGTGCCAGCAGCTTGCCATTACTAGCGCCCCTCCACTTT. This encodes CASSLPLLAPLHF.

V usage is TRBV10-3 and J usage is TRBJ1-6; 7 bases fit TRBD1. From germline, CDR1 is ENHRY and CDR2 SYGVKD. With V trimmed by 6 bases and J by 9 bases, 14 bases remained unmatched. This CDR3 is built from 16 residues. In DNA, the CDR3 is TGTGCCATCAGGGCGACGGGACAGTCTGGGAGTTCACCCCTCCACTTT. It encodes CAIRATGQSGSSPLHF.

V is TRBV21-1 and J is TRBJ2-7; TRBD1, the table's D call, lacks a check against the DNA. TRBV21-1 is annotated as a pseudogene. The CDR3 loop spans 13 amino acids. CDR3: CASSIRTGDEQYV. For the CDR3, the DNA is TGTGCCAGCAGCATACGGACAGGGGACGAGCAGTACGTC.

The chain uses TRBV5-6 and TRBJ1-1; D call uncertain. The CDR3 is 11 amino acids. Trimming stripped 1 base from V and 8 bases from J, with 6 bases between. Germline CDR1 and CDR2: SGHDT and YYEEEE. The CDR3 DNA reads as TGTGCCAGCAGCTTGTCCAGGGAAGCTTTCTTT. Protein sequence: CASSLSREAFF.

This clone was counted a few times. The V and J genes are TRBV5-1 and TRBJ2-1, with D tentatively TRBD2 (5 bases). Looked up from germline, CDR1 is SGHRS and CDR2 is YFSETQ. Trimming removed 4 bases from V and 10 bases from J, with 15 bases in between. The CDR3 is 13 residues long. The chain's CDR3 is CASSVSGSREQFF. The CDR3 DNA reads TGCGCCAGCAGCGTTTCGGGGTCAAGAGAGCAGTTCTTC.

The CDR3 DNA reads as TGTGCCAGCAGTTGGGGACAGGGGACCCATGGCTACACCTTC. Amino acid sequence: CASSWGQGTHGYTF. The J gene is TRBJ1-2, the V gene TRBV27, with TRBD1 matching 10 bases. With 4 bases clipped from V and 6 bases from J, the junction kept 5 bases outside the gene matches. The CDR3 is 14 residues long. CDR1 is MNHEY and CDR2 is SMNVEV in the germline V gene (reference sequence).

The chain has TRBV9 and TRBJ2-3; 12 bases match TRBD2. Germline V lookup: CDR1 SGDLS, CDR2 YYNGEE. V shed 5 bases, J shed 3 bases, and the junction held 7 bases outside the gene matches. The CDR3 totals 16 residues. The CDR3 DNA reads as TGTGCCAGCAGTCCTAGCGGGGGGGCAGGTACAGATACGCAGTATTTT. Its translation: CASSPSGGAGTDTQYF.

This clone was seen just once. CDR3 loop: CAWRTGGFTEAFF. CDR3 bases: TGTGCCTGGAGGACAGGGGGTTTCACTGAAGCTTTCTTT. J is TRBJ1-1 and V is TRBV30, with TRBD1 identical over 9 bases. CDR1 GTSNPN and CDR2 SVGIG come from the germline V gene (reference sequence). CDR3 length: 13 residues. Losses at the gene ends were 3 bases for V and 4 bases for J; bases not matched to a gene: 3.

The chain couples TRBV6-1 to TRBJ1-5, with D possibly TRBD1 on 6 matching bases. The CDR3 runs to 17 residues. V was trimmed by 2 bases and J by 3 bases, leaving 17 bases between them. Germline CDR1 MNHNS, CDR2 SASEGT. DNA of the CDR3: TGTGCCAGCAGTGAACCTCACCTTGGACAGTCCAATCAGCCCCAGCATTTT. It encodes CASSEPHLGQSNQPQHF.

The chain couples TRBV30 to TRBJ1-1, with TRBD1 matching over 9 bases. The CDR3 totals 13 residues. V lost 2 bases and J lost 4; bases outside the gene matches: 2. Germline-derived CDR1 and CDR2 are GTSNPN and SVGIG (reference sequence). The CDR3 loop is CAWSPDRGTEAFF. The CDR3 nucleotides read TGTGCCTGGAGTCCGGACAGGGGCACTGAAGCTTTCTTT. Full variable domain (outside the CDR3, taken from reference TRBV30 and TRBJ1-1): SQTIHQWPATLVQPVGSPLSLECTVEGTSNPNLYWYRQAAGRGLQLLFYSVGIGQISSEVPQNLSASRPQDRQFILSSKKLLLSDSGFYLCAWSPDRGTEAFFGQGTRLTVV.

The J gene is TRBJ2-5, the V gene TRBV7-2; a weak D match, TRBD1 (5 bases). The V gene's germline CDR1 is SGHTA and CDR2 FQGNSA. This CDR3 is 13 amino acids long. The V end lost 7 bases, the J end lost 5 bases, and 14 bases lay between the germline ends. CDR3 sequence: CASNQGVGETQYF. The CDR3 DNA sequence: TGTGCCAGCAACCAAGGGGTAGGGGAGACCCAGTACTTC.

The J gene is TRBJ1-4, the V gene TRBV5-1, with D uncertain. Germline V gives CDR1 SGHRS, CDR2 YFSETQ. The CDR3 runs to 12 residues. V gave up 5 bases and J gave up 5 bases, with 7 bases separating them. The CDR3 protein is CASRGANEKLFF. For the CDR3, the DNA is TGCGCCAGCAGGGGCGCCAATGAAAAACTGTTTTTT.

This clone was picked up one time. This rearrangement joins TRBV24-1 to TRBJ2-1, with 8 nucleotides matching TRBD2. The length of the CDR3 is 16 residues. Germline trimming cut 6 bases from V and 3 bases from J; bases unmatched to any gene: 9. Germline CDR1 reads KGHDR; CDR2 reads SFDVKD. CDR3 residues: CATSPFSAGGYNEQFF. The CDR3 DNA reads TGTGCCACCAGTCCCTTTAGTGCGGGGGGCTACAATGAGCAGTTCTTC.

The rearrangement uses TRBV15 and TRBJ2-3, with TRBD2 matching 10 bases. Germline loops: CDR1 LNHNV, CDR2 YYDKDF (reference sequence). The CDR3 covers 20 residues. The ends lost 0 bases at V and 0 bases at J; junction bases unmatched: 12. CDR3 loop: CATSRDLQAGGTYSTDTQYF. DNA of the CDR3: TGTGCCACCAGCAGAGATCTCCAAGCGGGGGGGACCTATAGCACAGATACGCAGTATTTT.

The CDR3 nucleotides are TGCGCCAGCAGCTTGGTTTCAGGGCCCGATCAGCCCCAGCATTTT. It encodes CASSLVSGPDQPQHF. The chain links TRBV5-1 to TRBJ1-5; TRBD1 is a possible D gene (5 bases). This CDR3 has 15 residues. The germline V gene encodes CDR1 SGHRS and CDR2 YFSETQ. V lost 0 bases, J lost 5 bases, and 12 bases lay in between.

This sequence joins TRBV18 and TRBJ2-5, with 9 positions matching TRBD1. V was pared by 3 bases and J by 5 bases, with 10 bases of the junction left unmatched. Germline-derived CDR1 and CDR2 are KGHSH and LQKENI. The CDR3 runs to 16 residues. CDR3 sequence reads: CASSPTGTGLKETQYF. Here the CDR3 DNA reads TGTGCCAGCTCACCTACCGGGACAGGGTTGAAGGAGACCCAGTACTTC. The variable domain in full, with the rest retrieved from reference TRBV18 and TRBJ2-5, is NAGVMQNPRHLVRRRGQEARLRCSPMKGHSHVYWYRQLPEEGLKFMVYLQKENIIDESGMPKERFSAEFPKEGPSILRIQQVVRGDSAAYFCASSPTGTGLKETQYFGPGTRLLVL.

The chain uses TRBV19 and TRBJ1-4; 9 bases line up with TRBD1. The V and J ends lost 5 bases and 6 bases, in that order; junction bases with no gene match: 4. The CDR3 spans 14 residues. From germline, CDR1 is LNHDA and CDR2 SQIVND (reference sequence). The CDR3 spells CASSAGQGYEKLFF. The CDR3 DNA is TGTGCCAGTAGTGCAGGACAGGGGTATGAAAAACTGTTTTTT.

The chain couples TRBV6-5 to TRBJ1-1, with 10 bases matching TRBD1. The CDR3 has 14 amino acids. V lost 7 bases to trimming and J lost 4 bases; unmatched junction nucleotides: 6. Germline V gene sequence: CDR1 MNHEY, CDR2 SVGAGI. CDR3 loop: CASTRGTGVTEAFF. The CDR3 bases are TGTGCCAGCACTAGGGGGACAGGGGTCACTGAAGCTTTCTTT.

The J gene is TRBJ1-1, the V gene TRBV6-2 or TRBV6-3, with TRBD1 identical over 8 bases. Looked up from germline, CDR1 is MNHEY and CDR2 is SVGEGT. J lost 5 bases, V lost 4 bases, and 9 bases had no gene match. This CDR3 spans 15 amino acids. The CDR3 DNA sequence: TGTGCCAGCAGTTTACTGGACAGGGTAAGGACTGAAGCTTTCTTT. This gives the protein CASSLLDRVRTEAFF.

The chain links TRBV11-2 to TRBJ1-2, with D perhaps TRBD1 (5 bases). From germline, CDR1 is SGHAT and CDR2 FQNNGV. V lost 4 bases and J 0 bases, leaving 12 bases between the germline ends. CDR3 length equals 15 residues. The DNA of the CDR3 is TGTGCCAGCAGCTCCCGGACAACCACTAACTATGGCTACACCTTC. This sequence encodes CASSSRTTTNYGYTF.

The chain recombines TRBV18 with TRBJ2-1; 12 nucleotides align to TRBD2. The V segment lost 2 bases and the J segment 7 bases; nucleotides outside the gene matches: 18. The CDR3 contains 20 residues. CDR1 is KGHSH and CDR2 is LQKENI in the germline V gene. The CDR3 DNA reads TGTGCCAGCTCACCAAGGCGGGAACCACTAGCGGGGGGCAACCAGAATGAGCAGTTCTTC. This sequence encodes CASSPRREPLAGGNQNEQFF. Full variable domain (remainder filled in from reference TRBV18 and TRBJ2-1): NAGVMQNPRHLVRRRGQEARLRCSPMKGHSHVYWYRQLPEEGLKFMVYLQKENIIDESGMPKERFSAEFPKEGPSILRIQQVVRGDSAAYFCASSPRREPLAGGNQNEQFFGPGTRLTVL.

The rearrangement uses TRBV2 and TRBJ1-6; TRBD1 matches at 7 bases. The CDR3 is 15 amino acids. J lost 7 bases, V lost 9 bases, and 12 bases had no gene match. The germline CDR1 and CDR2 sequences are SNHLY and FYNNEI. CDR3 coding DNA: TGTGCCAGTCTGAACCGGGACAGTGGGAATTCACCCCTCCACTTT. This gives the protein CASLNRDSGNSPLHF.